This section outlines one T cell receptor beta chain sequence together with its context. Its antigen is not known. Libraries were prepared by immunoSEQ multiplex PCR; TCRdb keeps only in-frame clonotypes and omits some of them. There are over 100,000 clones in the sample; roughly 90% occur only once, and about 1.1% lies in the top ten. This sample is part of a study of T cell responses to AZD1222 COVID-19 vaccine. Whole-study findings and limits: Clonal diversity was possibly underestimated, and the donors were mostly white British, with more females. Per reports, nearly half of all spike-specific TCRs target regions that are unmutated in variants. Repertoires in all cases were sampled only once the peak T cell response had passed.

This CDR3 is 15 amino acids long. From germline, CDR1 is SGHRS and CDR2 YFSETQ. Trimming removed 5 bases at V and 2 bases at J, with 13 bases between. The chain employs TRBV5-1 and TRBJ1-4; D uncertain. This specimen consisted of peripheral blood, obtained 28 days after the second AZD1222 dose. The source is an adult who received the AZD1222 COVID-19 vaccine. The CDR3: CASSRLGRTNEKLFF. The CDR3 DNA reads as TGCGCCAGCAGTCGCCTCGGCAGGACTAATGAAAAACTGTTTTTT. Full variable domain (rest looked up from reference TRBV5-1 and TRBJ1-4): KAGVTQTPRYLIKTRGQQVTLSCSPISGHRSVSWYQQTPGQGLQFLFEYFSETQRNKGNFPGRFSGRQFSNSRSEMNVSTLELGDSALYLCASSRLGRTNEKLFFGSGTQLSVL.